The entry that follows covers one TCR beta chain sequence. Assay used: immunoSEQ multiplex PCR; TCRdb lists only in-frame clones, some missing. The data hold more than 80,000 clones, with about 90% observed a single time. The sample comes from a study of T cell changes during pregnancy in multiple sclerosis. The CDR3 covers 15 residues. The V end was cut by 0 bases, the J end by 5 bases, with 14 bases between. Germline values: CDR1 SGHRS, CDR2 YFSETQ. V gene TRBV5-1 combines with J gene TRBJ2-5; unclear D gene. The material sequenced was peripheral blood, taken after pregnancy. The receptor was isolated from a female donor with multiple sclerosis, enrolled in a pregnancy study. CDR3 coding DNA: TGCGCCAGCAGCTTGGCCGGCGGCCCTCGGGAGACCCAGTACTTC. It codes for CASSLAGGPRETQYF.